This T cell receptor (beta chain) was recovered during a study of early T cells in non-severe SARS-CoV-2 infection. Overall study: From unsorted whole blood, bulk RNA was sequenced, and the chains remained unpaired.

Attached unique molecular identifiers marked individual cDNA molecules. TCRdb re-derived calls from the 5' RACE reads in MiXCR, one entry per CDR3 protein. The data show about 40,000 distinct CDR3 sequences, with roughly 5% seen just once and around 4.9% held by the top ten. This clonotype was seen repeatedly, ten times or more. Sequencing was carried out using whole blood. This TCR was sampled from an adult who was a healthcare worker with PCR-confirmed SARS-CoV-2 infection or an uninfected control (not recorded which).

The CDR3 is CASSPGLWDTEAFF. The CDR3 DNA reads TGTGCCAGCAGCCCGGGCCTCTGGGACACTGAAGCTTTCTTT. The chain combines TRBV7-8 with TRBJ1-1; D not resolved. The germline V and J ends were trimmed by 5 bases and 3 bases, with 13 bases remaining between them. The CDR3 length is 14 residues. The germline CDR1 and CDR2 sequences are SGHVS and FQNEAQ.